This TCR beta chain was obtained from a study of human versus mouse CDR3 diversity and MHC coevolution. Sequencing was performed with immunoSEQ multiplex PCR; in TCRdb, only in-frame clones are kept and a portion is missing. The data show tens of thousands of clones, with about 94% seen just once and around 1.3% held by the top ten. Notes on this clone: Its cognate antigen is unknown.

V lost 3 bases and J lost 4; bases outside the gene matches: 1. Germline assignment: CDR1 KGHSH and CDR2 LQKENI. The CDR3 consists of 14 residues. Study conclusions and caveats: The lowest clonal inequality scores came from most of the three human donors.

The specimen sequenced was naive CD4+ T cells from blood. Subset specified: CD45RO-negative CD62L-positive naive CD4 T cells. V is TRBV18 and J is TRBJ1-4; 8 bases are shared with TRBD1. The TCR comes from a person aged 30 to 69 in good health. CDR3: CASSPDRGNEKLFF. Written as DNA, the CDR3 is TGTGCCAGCTCACCCGACAGGGGTAATGAAAAACTGTTTTTT.